Reported below is one T cell receptor beta chain. Its target is not known. This table comes from immunoSEQ multiplex PCR, and its TCRdb copy is limited to in-frame clones, with some not included. The table lists 50,000 or so clones, over 80% of them singletons. These data are taken from a study of OX40 agonist ivuxolimab in advanced cancers. General study points: Averaging showed that CD8+ T cells had more expanded clones than CD4+ did. The 0.1-3.0 mg/kg partial responders had among the lowest clonal expansion. There was clonal expansion of CD4+ and CD8+ blood T cells by week 6 at 0.1 to 3.0 mg/kg.

Blood got drawn at baseline, again on cycle 4 day 1, and then on cycle 7 day 1. Germline V gene lookup returns CDR1 SQVTM and CDR2 ANQGSEA. The CDR3 runs 14 residues. The J segment lost 7 bases and the V segment lost 1 base, leaving 5 bases of the junction unmatched. The genes are TRBV29-1 and TRBJ2-1; 9 bases align to TRBD1. Sequenced here: CD4+ or CD8+ T cells sorted from blood, sampled in a trial of the OX40 agonist ivuxolimab. This TCR was sampled from an adult with an advanced solid tumor such as melanoma, head and neck, liver or kidney cancer. The CDR3 sequence: CSVEAGTGLNEQFF. CDR3 DNA: TGCAGCGTTGAAGCCGGGACAGGGCTTAATGAGCAGTTCTTC.